Following are 11 T cell receptor beta chains from one sample sequenced in a study of T cell responses to AZD1222 COVID-19 vaccine (dated by TCRdb to about 2021). The method behind the library was the immunoSEQ multiplex PCR assay. TCRdb carries this immuneACCESS record with in-frame sequences only. Its versions omit some clonotypes, under half of them owing to an unresolved V gene in the studies checked, with the rest unexplained. The sample profile shows tens of thousands of clones; about 85% of them were found once. The biggest ten clones account for about 12% of the sample. Read against the paper, the sample's time point label means: baseline before first vaccination. The sequences come from peripheral blood, collected on day 0 of AZD1222 vaccination. The source of these receptors is an adult in good health.

The CDR3 DNA is TGTGCCAGCAGCCCGGGACCACCCGATGGCTACACCTTC. Residues: CASSPGPPDGYTF. The chain uses TRBV9 and TRBJ1-2, with a tentative D call TRBD1 (5 bases). The CDR3 is 13 residues long. Germline V gene data show CDR1 as SGDLS and CDR2 as YYNGEE. V lost 4 bases and J 6 bases, leaving 13 bases between the germline ends.

This chain joins TRBV30 and TRBJ2-5, with D possibly matching TRBD1 (5 bases). This CDR3 is built from 12 residues. Germline loops: CDR1 GTSNPN, CDR2 SVGIG (reference sequence). Trimming stripped 2 bases from V and 5 bases from J, with 9 bases between. The chain's CDR3 is CAWSYKGETQYF. In DNA form, the CDR3 reads TGTGCCTGGAGTTATAAGGGGGAGACCCAGTACTTC.

The chain links TRBV2 to TRBJ2-3, with 8 bases aligning to TRBD1. Germline V lookup: CDR1 SNHLY, CDR2 FYNNEI. V lost 8 bases, J lost 1 base, and 8 bases stayed unmatched. This CDR3 is built from 15 residues. For the CDR3, the DNA is TGTGCCAGCGTGAGGGGGACAGGAGGCACAGATACGCAGTATTTT. Amino acid sequence: CASVRGTGGTDTQYF. The full variable domain, completed using reference TRBV2 and TRBJ2-3, is EPEVTQTPSHQVTQMGQEVILRCVPISNHLYFYWYRQILGQKVEFLVSFYNNEISEKSEIFDDQFSVERPDGSNFTLKIRSTKLEDSAMYFCASVRGTGGTDTQYFGPGTRLTVL.

CDR3 sequence (DNA): TGTGCCAGCAGCGTAGCCCAGGGACTGGGCTCTGGAAACACCATATATTTT. Translating gives CASSVAQGLGSGNTIYF. The rearrangement links TRBV9 to TRBJ1-3; D is possibly TRBD1 (5 bases). The CDR3 is 17 amino acids. Trimming removed 0 bases at V and 0 bases at J, with 13 bases between. The V gene's germline CDR1 is SGDLS and CDR2 YYNGEE.

The chain employs TRBV5-8 and TRBJ1-6; 8 positions match TRBD1. Germline V gives CDR1 SGHTS, CDR2 YDEGEE. Trimming took 3 bases from V and 11 from J; bases not matched to a gene: 13. This CDR3 region has 16 residues. This CDR3 reads CASSWGGDRGAPPLHF. CDR3 coding DNA: TGTGCCAGCAGCTGGGGAGGCGACAGGGGCGCACCACCCCTCCACTTT.

The rearrangement uses TRBV5-6 and TRBJ1-2; the match to TRBD1 covers 7 bases. Germline loops: CDR1 SGHDT, CDR2 YYEEEE. This CDR3 is 17 amino acids long. Trimming took 3 bases from V and 4 from J; bases not matched to a gene: 15. CDR3 region: CASSSLRGGQSRYGYTF. The CDR3 region has the DNA TGTGCCAGCAGCTCTCTCAGGGGGGGACAGTCTCGCTATGGCTACACCTTC. Filled out from reference TRBV5-6 and TRBJ1-2, the complete variable domain reads DAGVTQSPTHLIKTRGQQVTLRCSPKSGHDTVSWYQQALGQGPQFIFQYYEEEERQRGNFPDRFSGHQFPNYSSELNVNALLLGDSALYLCASSSLRGGQSRYGYTFGSGTRLTVV.

The chain combines TRBV9 with TRBJ1-2; 8 bases fit TRBD1. V was pared by 4 bases and J by 10 bases, with 15 bases of the junction left unmatched. The germline CDR1 and CDR2 sequences are SGDLS and YYNGEE. This CDR3 region has 15 residues. The CDR3 reads CASSPPDRAKQLYTF. For the CDR3, the DNA is TGTGCCAGCAGCCCCCCGGACAGGGCGAAACAACTCTACACCTTC.

The rearrangement joins TRBV5-3 to TRBJ2-5; D is undetermined. TRBV5-3 has ORF status, its function being uncertain. Trimming pared 0 bases from V and 6 bases from J, leaving 9 bases between. There are 13 residues in the CDR3. The CDR3, as DNA: TGTGCCAGAAGCTTGGCACTGGGCAAGACCCAGTACTTC. Residues: CARSLALGKTQYF.

The V call is TRBV12-3 or TRBV12-4, the J call TRBJ1-2, with unresolved D. This CDR3 has 11 amino acids. V lost 3 bases to trimming and J lost 12 bases, with 11 bases between them. CDR3 in amino acids: CASSFRGSNTF. The CDR3 nucleotides read TGTGCCAGCAGTTTTCGGGGAAGCAACACCTTC.

The chain has TRBV5-5 and TRBJ1-2; D call uncertain. Germline CDR1 reads SGHKS; CDR2 reads YYEKEE (reference sequence). Trimming removed 3 bases at V and 0 bases at J, with 12 bases between. This CDR3 region has 15 residues. This CDR3 is CASSSLGWANYGYTF. CDR3 bases: TGTGCCAGCAGCTCCCTAGGTTGGGCTAACTATGGCTACACCTTC.

The V and J genes are TRBV7-2 and TRBJ2-5; TRBD2 might be the D (7 bases). Germline lookup yields CDR1 SGHTA and CDR2 FQGNSA. This CDR3 contains 14 residues. With 5 bases removed from V and 5 bases from J, the gap between germline ends came to 15 bases. The CDR3 loop is CASSLSRGAETQYF. The CDR3 region has the DNA TGTGCCAGCAGCCTTAGCCGGGGGGCGGAGACCCAGTACTTC. The full variable domain, with the rest looked up from reference TRBV7-2 and TRBJ2-5, is GAGVSQSPSNKVTEKGKDVELRCDPISGHTALYWYRQSLGQGLEFLIYFQGNSAPDKSGLPSDRFSAERTGGSVSTLTIQRTQQEDSAVYLCASSLSRGAETQYFGPGTRLLVL.